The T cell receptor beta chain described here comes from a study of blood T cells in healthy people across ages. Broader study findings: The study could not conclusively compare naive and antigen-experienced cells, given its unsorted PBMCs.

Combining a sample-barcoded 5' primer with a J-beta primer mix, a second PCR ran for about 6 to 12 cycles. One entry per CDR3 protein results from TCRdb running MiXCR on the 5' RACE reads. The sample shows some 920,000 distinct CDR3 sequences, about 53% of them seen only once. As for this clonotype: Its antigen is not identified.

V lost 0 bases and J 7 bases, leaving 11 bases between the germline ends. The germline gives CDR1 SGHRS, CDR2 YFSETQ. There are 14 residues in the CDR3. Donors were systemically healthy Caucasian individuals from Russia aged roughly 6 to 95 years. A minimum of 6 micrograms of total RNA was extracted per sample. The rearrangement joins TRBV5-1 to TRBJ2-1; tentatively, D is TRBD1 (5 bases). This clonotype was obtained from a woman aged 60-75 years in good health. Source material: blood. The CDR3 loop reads CASSLVQGQNEQFF. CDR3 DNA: TGCGCCAGCAGCTTGGTTCAGGGTCAGAATGAGCAGTTCTTC.